The clone carrying this TCR beta chain was found a few times. Additional DNA sequences in this sample encode the identical CDR3. This sample is drawn from a study of graft-versus-host responses after intestinal transplantation. Clones were read by immunoSEQ multiplex PCR, and TCRdb kept only the in-frame ones, dropping some. The sample records approximately 15,000 clones, less than 50% being singletons. CFSE-labeled responder cells (roughly 200,000) were plated with roughly 200,000 irradiated, violet-dye-labeled stimulator cells. Germline V lookup: CDR1 MGHRA, CDR2 YSYEKL. CDR3 length equals 16 residues. V shed 0 bases, J shed 5 bases, and the junction held 6 bases outside the gene matches.

The clonotype comes from a human patient who received an intestinal transplant. Here the sequenced sample was alloreactive CD8+ T cells from a mixed lymphocyte reaction culture, taken before intestinal transplant. Documented subset: CFSE-low proliferating T cells sorted from approximately six-day pre-transplant mixed lymphocyte reaction (GvH or HvG direction). The chain carries TRBV4-1 and TRBJ2-2, with 7 positions matching TRBD2. The CDR3 reads CASSQEPGLSTGELFF. The CDR3 nucleotides are TGCGCCAGCAGCCAAGAGCCGGGACTAAGTACCGGGGAGCTGTTTTTT.